This T cell receptor (beta chain) is from a study of identifying expanded T cells in peripheral blood. Clones were read by immunoSEQ multiplex PCR, and TCRdb kept only the in-frame ones, dropping some. There are about 100,000 clones in the sample; 80% to 90% occur only once, and about 6% lies in the top ten. The CDR3 loop spans 17 amino acids. The J segment lost 0 bases and the V segment lost 4 bases, leaving 10 bases of the junction unmatched. Germline CDR1 reads SGDLS; CDR2 reads YYNGEE. V is TRBV9 and J is TRBJ1-3; 7 positions match TRBD1. The sequencing sample was made of blood. This TCR came from a person aged 18-69 years in good health. CDR3 loop: CASSPGQVFYSGNTIYF. CDR3 bases: TGTGCCAGCAGCCCCGGACAGGTTTTTTACTCTGGAAACACCATATATTTT. The entire variable domain, with the rest obtained from reference TRBV9 and TRBJ1-3, is as follows: DSGVTQTPKHLITATGQRVTLRCSPRSGDLSVYWYQQSLDQGLQFLIQYYNGEERAKGNILERFSAQQFPDLHSELNLSSLELGDSALYFCASSPGQVFYSGNTIYFGEGSWLTVV.